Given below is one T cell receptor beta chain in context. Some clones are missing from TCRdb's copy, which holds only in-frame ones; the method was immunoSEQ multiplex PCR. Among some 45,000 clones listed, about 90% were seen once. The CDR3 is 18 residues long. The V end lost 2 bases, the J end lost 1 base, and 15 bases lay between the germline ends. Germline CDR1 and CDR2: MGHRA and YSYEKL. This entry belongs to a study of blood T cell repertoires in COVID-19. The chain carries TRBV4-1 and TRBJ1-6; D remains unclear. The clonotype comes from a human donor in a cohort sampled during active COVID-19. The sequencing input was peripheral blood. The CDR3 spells CASSQLAHRRSYNSPLHF. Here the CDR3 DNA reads TGCGCCAGCAGCCAACTTGCCCATCGGAGATCCTATAATTCACCCCTCCACTTT.